Here is one T cell receptor (beta chain) with its context. The data were taken from a study of blood T cell repertoires in COVID-19. The data were produced by immunoSEQ multiplex PCR, yet TCRdb's version contains in-frame clones alone and is incomplete. The sample holds more than 85,000 clones, roughly 80% seen once. Germline V lookup: CDR1 SGHTA, CDR2 FQGNSA. The CDR3 extends over 16 amino acids. The V gene end was trimmed by 5 bases and the J gene end by 9 bases; junction bases not matched to a gene: 9. Specimen: peripheral blood. The receptor was isolated from a woman aged 55-69 years with acute or convalescent COVID-19. The gene calls are TRBV7-2 and TRBJ2-4; 14 bases fit TRBD2. As DNA, the CDR3 is TGTGCCAGCAGCACCGGGACTAGCGGGAGCGGGGGCATTCAGTACTTC. Amino acid sequence: CASSTGTSGSGGIQYF.